This section outlines one T cell receptor beta chain sequence together with its context. No antigen is known for it. The sample belongs to a study of persistence of HIV-infected CD4 T cells. This was the immunoSEQ version 4 assay in survey mode. TCRdb's table, derived via immunoSEQ multiplex PCR, lists solely in-frame clones and lacks some. Among 40,000 to 55,000 clones listed, around 90% were seen once. Cells were stimulated nonspecifically with anti-CD3/anti-CD28 magnetic beads. CD4+ T cells upregulating both CD40 ligand and CD69 were sorted as responding cells. Sequenced material: CD4+ T cells sorted from PBMCs after roughly 18-hour stimulation, taken from a patient who received antiretroviral therapy. The receptor comes from an adult woman with HIV who was CMV-seropositive.

CDR3 coding DNA: TGCGCCAGCAGCCCCCTAGGCAACTACGACAATGAGCAGTTCTTC. Translation gives CASSPLGNYDNEQFF. The chain employs TRBV5-1 and TRBJ2-1; no clear D. Trimming shortened V by 4 bases and J by 5 bases, and 16 bases separated the two germline ends. CDR1 is SGHRS, CDR2 YFSETQ, per germline. The CDR3 covers 15 residues.